This record covers a single T cell receptor beta chain. What it binds is unknown. Assay: immunoSEQ multiplex PCR; the TCRdb copy retains only in-frame clones and omits some. The table records 60,000 to 70,000 clones, about 70% of them present only once. The sort gate was single viable CD3+CD4+CD8-CD45RO+ cells for memory CD4+ T cells. Donors' CMV status reflects serum IgG against pp150, pp28, p38, p52. Positive selection with CD4 microbeads enriched total CD4+ T cells. This entry comes from a study of memory CD4+ T cells and cytomegalovirus serostatus. As for the study in general: This sample comes from healthy Belgian adults, 9 CMV seropositive, 24 seronegative.

Study-wide points: Suggested: most of the CMV-linked TCR signature lies in CD4+ memory cells.

Germline V gives CDR1 MNHNS, CDR2 SASEGT. The CDR3 has 14 residues. Trimming pared 0 bases from V and 0 bases from J, leaving 6 bases between. The clonotype was recovered from an adult in good health and CMV-seropositive. Sequenced material: memory CD4+ T cells from blood. The gene calls are TRBV6-1 and TRBJ2-7, with unresolved D. CDR3 nucleotides: TGTGCCAGCAGTGAAGCGCTGATCTCCTACGAGCAGTACTTC. As protein: CASSEALISYEQYF.